This is a list of T cell receptor beta chains from one sample in a study of T cell responses to AZD1222 COVID-19 vaccine. Method: immunoSEQ multiplex PCR; TCRdb's copy keeps in-frame clones and lacks some. Among around 130,000 clones, roughly nine tenths were seen once, and the ten largest hold 3.5% to 4.5%. The specimen was peripheral blood, collected 28 days after the second AZD1222 dose. The receptors derive from an adult who received the AZD1222 COVID-19 vaccine. The CDR3 runs from the conserved cysteine through the conserved F or W. Each record gives: J gene, V gene, CDR3 protein.

j_gene: TRBJ1-2; v_gene: TRBV12-3/TRBV12-4; CDR3aa: CASSLGRGRGYTF
j_gene: TRBJ1-5; v_gene: TRBV5-6; CDR3aa: CASSFQGKVHQPQHF
j_gene: TRBJ1-5; v_gene: TRBV28; CDR3aa: CASSNSDGYQPQHF
j_gene: TRBJ1-2; v_gene: TRBV12-3/TRBV12-4; CDR3aa: CASSHGQGGGYTF
j_gene: TRBJ2-3; v_gene: TRBV3-1/TRBV3-2; CDR3aa: CASRGIDTQYF
j_gene: TRBJ1-1; v_gene: TRBV6-4; CDR3aa: CASSLWMNTEAFF
j_gene: TRBJ1-2; v_gene: TRBV5-1; CDR3aa: CASSEASSGYTF
j_gene: TRBJ1-4; v_gene: TRBV3-1/TRBV3-2; CDR3aa: CASSLLTGRVGGEKLFF
j_gene: TRBJ2-1; v_gene: TRBV11-2; CDR3aa: CASRGTSHLSYNEQFF
j_gene: TRBJ2-1; v_gene: TRBV5-1; CDR3aa: CASSTLLFERLTLNEQFF
j_gene: TRBJ1-5; v_gene: TRBV7-2; CDR3aa: CASSTRTSSNQPQHF
j_gene: TRBJ2-3; v_gene: TRBV10-2; CDR3aa: CASSEGGSTDTQYF
j_gene: TRBJ1-1; v_gene: TRBV27; CDR3aa: CASSSLPVNTEAFF
j_gene: TRBJ2-3; v_gene: TRBV3-1/TRBV3-2; CDR3aa: CASSQPSGDTDTQYF
j_gene: TRBJ1-4; v_gene: TRBV11-2; CDR3aa: CASSSRGGGAFNEKLFF
j_gene: TRBJ1-1; v_gene: TRBV14; CDR3aa: CASSPNMNTEAFF
j_gene: TRBJ1-1; v_gene: TRBV10-3; CDR3aa: CAISESLGGLEAFF
j_gene: TRBJ2-1; v_gene: TRBV9; CDR3aa: CASTPLAGGPHEQFF
j_gene: TRBJ2-5; v_gene: TRBV18; CDR3aa: CASSPRGLAGEGETQYF
j_gene: TRBJ1-3; v_gene: TRBV18; CDR3aa: CASSPPIGAGNTIYF
j_gene: TRBJ1-2; v_gene: TRBV7-2; CDR3aa: CASSLSPGTGDGYTF
j_gene: TRBJ1-6; v_gene: TRBV5-1; CDR3aa: CASSLAFRGQGDSPLHF
j_gene: TRBJ2-4; v_gene: TRBV7-2; CDR3aa: CASSFVPGSKNIQYF
j_gene: TRBJ2-1; v_gene: TRBV4-1; CDR3aa: CASSPRGLEQFF
j_gene: TRBJ1-2; v_gene: TRBV7-2; CDR3aa: CASSWDSYGYTF
j_gene: TRBJ1-3; v_gene: TRBV15; CDR3aa: CATSREGYGNTIYF
j_gene: TRBJ2-1; v_gene: TRBV11-2; CDR3aa: CASSRGTSGGNYNEQFF
j_gene: TRBJ1-4; v_gene: TRBV15; CDR3aa: CATSVTGGEKLFF
j_gene: TRBJ1-4; v_gene: TRBV9; CDR3aa: CASSPPGGVGEKLFF
j_gene: TRBJ1-1; v_gene: TRBV4-3; CDR3aa: CASSQDLLRDRVNTEAFF
j_gene: TRBJ1-2; v_gene: TRBV7-3; CDR3aa: CASSFQAAYGYTF
j_gene: TRBJ1-2; v_gene: TRBV19; CDR3aa: CASSIEGAGVYGYTF
j_gene: TRBJ2-5; v_gene: TRBV19; CDR3aa: CASSTGAEFETQYF
j_gene: TRBJ1-3; v_gene: TRBV4-2; CDR3aa: CASSQDSARGGNTIYF
j_gene: TRBJ2-7; v_gene: TRBV20-1; CDR3aa: CSASVPTVYEQYF
j_gene: TRBJ2-3; v_gene: TRBV7-2; CDR3aa: CASSPASGGNTDTQYF
j_gene: TRBJ1-3; v_gene: TRBV6-1; CDR3aa: CASSEQTGTGNTIYF
j_gene: TRBJ1-2; v_gene: TRBV6-2/TRBV6-3; CDR3aa: CASSRDRQGYGYTF
j_gene: TRBJ1-1; v_gene: TRBV19; CDR3aa: CASSQGRATEAFF
j_gene: TRBJ2-1; v_gene: TRBV7-9; CDR3aa: CASSLWLAGSYNEQFF